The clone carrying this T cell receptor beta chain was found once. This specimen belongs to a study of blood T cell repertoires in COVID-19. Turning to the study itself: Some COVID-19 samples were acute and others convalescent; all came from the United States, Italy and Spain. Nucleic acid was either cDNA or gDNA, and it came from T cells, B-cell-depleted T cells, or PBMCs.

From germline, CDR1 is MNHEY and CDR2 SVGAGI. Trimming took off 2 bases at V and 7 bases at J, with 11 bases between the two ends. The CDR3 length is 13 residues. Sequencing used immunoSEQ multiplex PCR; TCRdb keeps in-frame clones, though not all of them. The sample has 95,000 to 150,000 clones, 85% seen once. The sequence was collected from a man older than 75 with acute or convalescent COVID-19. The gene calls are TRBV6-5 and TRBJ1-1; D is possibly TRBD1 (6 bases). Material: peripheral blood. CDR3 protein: CASSYEDRSEAFF. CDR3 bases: TGTGCCAGCAGTTACGAAGACAGGAGTGAAGCTTTCTTT.